This TCR beta chain was obtained from a study of OX40 agonist ivuxolimab in advanced cancers. The V end lost 0 bases, the J end lost 4 bases, and 3 bases lay between the germline ends. Germline CDR1 and CDR2: DFQATT and SNEGSKA (reference sequence). The CDR3 extends over 11 amino acids. The table came from immunoSEQ multiplex PCR; TCRdb's copy has only in-frame clones and leaves some out. The data hold about 41,000 clones, with about nine tenths observed a single time. The genes are TRBV20-1 and TRBJ1-2; D is undetermined. The sample was CD4+ or CD8+ T cells sorted from blood, taken in a trial of the OX40 agonist ivuxolimab. The receptor was isolated from an adult with an advanced solid tumor such as melanoma, head and neck, liver or kidney cancer. This CDR3 reads CSARDGYGYTF. In DNA form, the CDR3 reads TGCAGTGCTAGAGATGGCTATGGCTACACCTTC.